The source of this TCR beta chain is a study of shared clonotypes between healthy human individuals. About the research overall: Contributing individuals were two females and a few males aged 18 to 49. General study points: Investigators expected sequencing depth to affect clonotype sharing among donors. Genetic and exposure-history diversity was limited by the small donor number.

Donors comprised only Caucasian adults living in Nashville, Tennessee. There are 15 residues in the CDR3. V was shortened by 0 bases and J by 7 bases, with 12 bases between the two germline ends. Looked up from germline, CDR1 is MDHEN and CDR2 is SYDVKM. In the case of this clone: Its antigen is not known.

Profiled with immunoSEQ multiplex PCR; TCRdb holds only in-frame clones, not every one. The data contain about 520,000 clones, almost 80% of them singletons. The sequencing input was PBMCs. The sequence came from a woman between 40 and 55 years old in good health. Some clones in this sample may be carry-over from other donors' samples. The rearrangement links TRBV28 to TRBJ2-2; tentative D call: TRBD1 (5 bases). CDR3 sequence: CASSLWGLGVGELFF. The DNA for the CDR3 is TGTGCCAGCAGTTTATGGGGGCTGGGCGTCGGGGAGCTGTTTTTT.